The subject of this entry is one TCR beta chain. Its antigen is undetermined. CDR1 GTSNPN and CDR2 SVGIG come from the germline V gene (reference sequence). Trimming left V 0 bases short and J 3 bases short, with 8 bases between. The CDR3 sequence is 13 residues long. Adult Caucasians living in Nashville, Tennessee made up all of the donors. Genomic DNA of each subset was evenly split across several immunoSEQ plates. Assay: immunoSEQ multiplex PCR; the TCRdb copy retains only in-frame clones and omits some. The sample lists a few million clones; more than 90% were seen once. The data were taken from a study of shared clonotypes between healthy human individuals. Broader study findings: Rarefaction indicated that sorted-subset sequencing remained incomplete although depth was large. The four-donor shared clonotypes exceeded non-shared clonotypes in generation probability, with non-shared ones scoring lower.

The chain joins TRBV30 to TRBJ1-1; D is ambiguous. The sample consisted of naive CD4+ T cells sorted from blood. As for subset: CD45RA+ positively selected. This clonotype was sampled from a man aged 18 to 30 in good health. The CDR3 protein is CAWSVELYTEAFF. CDR3 DNA: TGTGCCTGGAGTGTAGAACTTTACACTGAAGCTTTCTTT.